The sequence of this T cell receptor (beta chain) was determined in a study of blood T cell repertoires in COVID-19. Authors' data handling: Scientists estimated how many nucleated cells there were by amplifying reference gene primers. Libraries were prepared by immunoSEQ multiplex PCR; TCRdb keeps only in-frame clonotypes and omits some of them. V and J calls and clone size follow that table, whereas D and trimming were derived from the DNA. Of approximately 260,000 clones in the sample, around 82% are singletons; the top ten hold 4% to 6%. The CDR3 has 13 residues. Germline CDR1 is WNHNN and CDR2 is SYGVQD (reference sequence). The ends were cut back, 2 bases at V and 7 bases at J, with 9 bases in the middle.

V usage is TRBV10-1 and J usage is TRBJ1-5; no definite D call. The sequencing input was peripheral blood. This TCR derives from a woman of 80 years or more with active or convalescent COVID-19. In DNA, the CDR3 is TGCGCCAGCAGTGAGGAATTAGTCCAGCCCCAGCATTTT. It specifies CASSEELVQPQHF.